These T cell receptor beta chains were read from a single sample in a study of blood T cell repertoires in COVID-19. Here immunoSEQ multiplex PCR was the method, and the copy in TCRdb shows in-frame clones only, minus some. The table has some 270,000 clones, roughly 88% seen once. Material for sequencing was peripheral blood. These TCRs come from a woman in her sixties or seventies with acute or convalescent COVID-19. The conserved cysteine and the conserved F or W are not part of the CDR3 here.

TRBJ1-2,TRBV5-1,ASSLYQQGLGYT
TRBJ1-3,TRBV6-5,ASSYAGSSGNTIY
TRBJ1-6,TRBV5-1,AILPTFNRDYSPLH
TRBJ1-1,TRBV5-5,ASSLETDIANTEAF
TRBJ2-1,TRBV15,ATSREGGTTTYNEQF
TRBJ2-7,TRBV20-1,SARLLYEQY
TRBJ2-7,TRBV14,ASSQTSERNEQY
TRBJ1-1,TRBV28,ASTVQGETDEAF
TRBJ1-4,TRBV4-1,ASRQTADEKLF
TRBJ1-6,TRBV6-1,ASSEFGGIYNSPLH
TRBJ1-4,TRBV6-5,ASSMTITNEKLF
TRBJ2-3,TRBV6-5,ASSYVRGANTQY
TRBJ1-6,TRBV2,ASSPQREDSPLH
TRBJ2-7,TRBV3-1/TRBV3-2,ASSPSTSGYEQY
TRBJ1-1,TRBV13,ASSLLDRVGAF
TRBJ2-5,TRBV6-5,ASSTGFEETQY
TRBJ1-1,TRBV11-3,ASSLGPRQFKSNTEAF
TRBJ2-1,TRBV3-1/TRBV3-2,ASSQGEAGPVREQF
TRBJ2-3,TRBV10-2,ASSDSGQTDTQY
TRBJ2-6,TRBV7-9,ASSLGQSGANVLT
TRBJ2-5,TRBV7-2,ASSLSGSVETQY
TRBJ1-4,TRBV3-1/TRBV3-2,ASSQAGATNEKLF
TRBJ1-2,TRBV3-1/TRBV3-2,ASSQDQEGHSGFYGYT
TRBJ2-7,TRBV2,ASSESYTEQY
TRBJ2-2,TRBV6-5,ASRLGGTNTGELF
TRBJ2-7,TRBV15,ATSREGEGLGTYEQY
TRBJ2-2,TRBV5-1,ASSRDVAMNTGELF
TRBJ1-2,TRBV6-5,ASSYSRNYGYT
TRBJ1-6,TRBV18,ASSPTAGENSPLH
TRBJ2-6,TRBV3-1/TRBV3-2,ASSSGGAAGANVLT
TRBJ2-5,TRBV5-4,ASSLDRPETQY
TRBJ2-2,TRBV5-1,ASRGGAGFTGELF
TRBJ2-1,TRBV9,ASSVFPSSYNEQF
TRBJ2-5,TRBV11-2,ASSSARGGMTQY
TRBJ1-2,TRBV18,ASSPGTGDYGYT
TRBJ1-2,TRBV4-1,ASSQVPGMGGYT
TRBJ1-1,TRBV10-3,ATSTEKNTEAF
TRBJ1-5,TRBV5-6,ASSLGGGRNQPQH
TRBJ1-1,TRBV29-1,SVDRTGGLNTEAF
TRBJ2-4,TRBV3-1/TRBV3-2,ASSQQWNIQY
TRBJ1-1,TRBV2,ASSDVRGGAEAF
TRBJ1-3,TRBV4-1,ASSQNDRARNTIY
TRBJ1-2,TRBV29-1,SVEEPTGPYGYT
TRBJ2-5,TRBV29-1,SVDPGQGQTQY
TRBJ1-3,TRBV30,AWSARGYRNTIY
TRBJ1-5,TRBV6-1,ASSDGRGLHQPQH
TRBJ2-3,TRBV7-2,ASSLEYASGGRADTQY
TRBJ1-2,TRBV6-5,ASSYSPPSSNYGYT